In this sample, the clone carrying this T cell receptor beta chain turned up a few times. Libraries were prepared by immunoSEQ multiplex PCR; TCRdb keeps only in-frame clonotypes and omits some of them. The data contain some 91,000 clones, approximately 90% of them singletons. CDR1 is SGDLS and CDR2 is YYNGEE in the germline V gene. The CDR3 has 14 residues. V lost 3 bases, J lost 1 base, and 3 bases stayed unmatched. These data are taken from a study of blood T cell repertoires in COVID-19. About the study: Acute-phase and convalescent COVID-19 samples originated in the United States, Italy and Spain. From T cells, B-cell-depleted T cells, or PBMCs came the material, which was cDNA or gDNA.

This chain uses TRBV9 with TRBJ1-2; 7 nucleotides match TRBD1. The sequenced sample consisted of peripheral blood. This TCR was recovered from a man in his fifties or sixties with acute or convalescent COVID-19. CDR3 sequence (DNA): TGTGCCAGCAGCGGACGACAGGGTAACTATGGCTACACCTTC. Protein product: CASSGRQGNYGYTF. Together with reference TRBV9 and TRBJ1-2, the CDR3 gives the full variable domain: DSGVTQTPKHLITATGQRVTLRCSPRSGDLSVYWYQQSLDQGLQFLIQYYNGEERAKGNILERFSAQQFPDLHSELNLSSLELGDSALYFCASSGRQGNYGYTFGSGTRLTVV.